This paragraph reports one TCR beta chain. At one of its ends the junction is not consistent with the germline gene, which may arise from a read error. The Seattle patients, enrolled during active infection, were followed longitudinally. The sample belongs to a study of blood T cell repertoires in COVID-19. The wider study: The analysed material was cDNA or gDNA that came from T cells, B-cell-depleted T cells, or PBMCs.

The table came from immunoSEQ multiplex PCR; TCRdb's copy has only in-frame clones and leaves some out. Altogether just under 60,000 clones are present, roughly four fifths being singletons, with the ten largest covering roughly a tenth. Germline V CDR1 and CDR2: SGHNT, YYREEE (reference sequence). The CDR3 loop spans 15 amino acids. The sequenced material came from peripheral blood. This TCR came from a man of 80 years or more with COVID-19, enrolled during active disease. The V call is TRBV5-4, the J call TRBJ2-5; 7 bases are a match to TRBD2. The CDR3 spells CASSLFGGSQGTQYF. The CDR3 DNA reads TGTGCCAGCAGCTTGTTCGGGGGGTCCCAAGGGACCCAGTACTTC.